This passage covers 13 T cell receptor beta chains from one sample sequenced in a study of OX40 agonist ivuxolimab in advanced cancers. The data were produced by immunoSEQ multiplex PCR, yet TCRdb's version contains in-frame clones alone and is incomplete. The table records 50,000 to 70,000 clones, over 80% of them present only once. Sequences were derived from CD4+ or CD8+ T cells sorted from blood, sampled in a trial of the OX40 agonist ivuxolimab. Every receptor here comes from an adult with an advanced solid tumor such as melanoma, head and neck, liver or kidney cancer.

The chain couples TRBV4-3 to TRBJ1-2, with TRBD1 matching over 7 bases. The CDR3 has 15 amino acids. Trimming at V came to 4 bases and at J to 5 bases, leaving 10 bases not matched to a gene. The germline V gene has CDR1 LGHNA and CDR2 YSLEER. CDR3 region: CASSRSRGDWYGYTF. CDR3 bases: TGCGCCAGCAGCCGAAGCAGGGGGGATTGGTATGGCTACACCTTC.

This clone was counted between two and nine times. V usage is TRBV18 and J usage is TRBJ2-7, with 7 bases fitting TRBD1. With 6 bases clipped from V and 4 bases from J, the junction kept 9 bases outside the gene matches. CDR1 is KGHSH, CDR2 LQKENI, per germline. This CDR3 comprises 14 residues. The CDR3: CASSPYDRVYEQYF. For the CDR3, the DNA is TGTGCCAGCTCCCCCTACGACAGGGTTTACGAGCAGTACTTC.

V is TRBV28 and J is TRBJ2-4; 7 nucleotides match TRBD2. The CDR3 has 17 amino acids. The ends lost 4 bases at V and 1 base at J; junction bases unmatched: 10. The germline V gene has CDR1 MDHEN and CDR2 SYDVKM. The CDR3 nucleotides read TGTGCCAGCAGTTCCCGTCGCGGGAGAGGGGCCAAAAACATTCAGTACTTC. This sequence encodes CASSSRRGRGAKNIQYF.

This clone was recorded once. The chain carries TRBV7-2 and TRBJ2-3, with TRBD2 identical over 9 bases. V lost 3 bases, J lost 4 bases, and 11 bases stayed unmatched. The CDR3 totals 17 residues. CDR1 is SGHTA, CDR2 FQGNSA, per germline. CDR3 sequence reads: CASSLEEAGGIPDTQYF. CDR3 in DNA: TGTGCCAGCAGCTTGGAGGAGGCGGGAGGGATTCCAGATACGCAGTATTTT.

The V and J genes are TRBV5-6 and TRBJ1-1; D possibly corresponds to TRBD1 (5 bases). Looked up from germline, CDR1 is SGHDT and CDR2 is YYEEEE. The CDR3 extends over 16 amino acids. Trimming took 1 base from V and 0 from J, leaving 13 bases between them. This CDR3 is CASSLIRRGVNTEAFF. The CDR3 coding sequence is TGTGCCAGCAGCTTGATCCGTAGAGGGGTGAACACTGAAGCTTTCTTT.

This clone was counted once. V gene TRBV7-9 combines with J gene TRBJ2-1, with TRBD2 identical over 14 bases. V shed 8 bases, J shed 8 bases, and the junction held 8 bases outside the gene matches. The germline V gene encodes CDR1 SEHNR and CDR2 FQNEAQ (reference sequence). The length of the CDR3 is 15 residues. CDR3 coding DNA: TGTGCCAGCTCATATCGACTAGCGGGAGGGCATGAGCAGTTCTTC. As protein: CASSYRLAGGHEQFF. Full variable domain (remainder filled in from reference TRBV7-9 and TRBJ2-1): DTGVSQNPRHKITKRGQNVTFRCDPISEHNRLYWYRQTLGQGPEFLTYFQNEAQLEKSRLLSDRFSAERPKGSFSTLEIQRTEQGDSAMYLCASSYRLAGGHEQFFGPGTRLTVL.

The V gene is TRBV2, the J gene TRBJ2-5; TRBD1 or TRBD2 may be the D gene (5 bases each). V gave up 6 bases and J gave up 5 bases, with 16 bases separating them. Germline CDR1 and CDR2: SNHLY and FYNNEI. The CDR3 has 14 residues. The CDR3 loop reads CASRMERGTETQYF. In nucleotides, the CDR3 is TGTGCCAGCAGGATGGAACGGGGCACGGAGACCCAGTACTTC.

This clone was counted a single time. The V and J genes are TRBV5-8 and TRBJ1-5; possible D gene TRBD1, 5 bases. V was cut by 6 bases and J by 4 bases, with 17 bases left in between. The CDR3 totals 15 residues. Germline CDR1 and CDR2: SGHTS and YDEGEE. This CDR3 reads CASIPLGQGNQPQHF. CDR3 sequence (DNA): TGTGCCAGCATCCCTCTGGGGCAGGGTAATCAGCCCCAGCATTTT.

J is TRBJ2-1 and V is TRBV4-3; 13 bases line up with TRBD2. Germline CDR1 reads LGHNA; CDR2 reads YSLEER. The CDR3 consists of 19 residues. Losses at the gene ends were 0 bases for V and 4 bases for J; bases not matched to a gene: 9. The CDR3 nucleotides are TGCGCCAGCAGCCAAGATCGGGCACTAGCGGGAGGGCCTTACAATGAGCAGTTCTTC. It translates to CASSQDRALAGGPYNEQFF.

The CDR3 region has the DNA TGTGCCAGCAGTATTGGACTAGCGGGAGGGACAGATACGCAGTATTTT. Its translation: CASSIGLAGGTDTQYF. The V call is TRBV27, the J call TRBJ2-3; 15 bases are a match to TRBD2. The CDR3 sequence is 16 residues long. Germline trimming cut 5 bases from V and 3 bases from J; bases unmatched to any gene: 3. CDR1 is MNHEY, CDR2 SMNVEV, per germline (reference sequence).

V usage is TRBV29-1 and J usage is TRBJ2-5; a possible D gene is TRBD2 (5 bases). CDR3 length: 11 residues. The V gene lost 8 bases and the J gene lost 5 bases, with 12 bases spanning the gap. Germline-derived CDR1 and CDR2 are SQVTM and ANQGSEA. The CDR3 DNA reads as TGCAGCTGTCGGGGTCTGGAGACCCAGTACTTC. This codes for CSCRGLETQYF.

The chain links TRBV18 to TRBJ2-6; D call uncertain. The CDR3 totals 14 residues. Looked up from germline, CDR1 is KGHSH and CDR2 is LQKENI. Trimming removed 3 bases from V and 4 bases from J, with 7 bases in between. CDR3 nucleotide sequence: TGTGCCAGCTCACCTCCCGCCGGGGCCAACGTCCTGACTTTC. This translates into CASSPPAGANVLTF.

The chain joins TRBV20-1 to TRBJ2-1; D uncertain. CDR3 size: 11 residues. Between the trimmed V and J ends, which lost 4 bases and 6 bases, there was a span of 7 bases. In germline, CDR1 is DFQATT, CDR2 SNEGSKA (reference sequence). CDR3 region: CSATGVNEQFF. Written as DNA, the CDR3 is TGCAGTGCTACCGGCGTCAATGAGCAGTTCTTC.